This passage covers 20 T cell receptor beta chains from one sample sequenced in a study of blood T cells in healthy people across ages. A J-beta primer mix and a sample-barcoded 5' primer were used in a second PCR of about 6 to 12 cycles. Each CDR3 protein gets one entry after TCRdb re-called the 5' RACE reads with MiXCR. The repertoire holds fewer than 1,200,000 distinct CDR3 sequences, about 23% seen once, with about 0.69% in the top ten. These sequences were also reported in another study, on T cells of mothers and their children.

The sequencing sample was made of blood. Every receptor here comes from a girl under 10 years old in good health.

The sample holds a few counts of this clonotype. V is TRBV29-1 and J is TRBJ1-2, with TRBD1 matching over 8 bases. The junction had 8 bases not matched to a gene; V was cut back by 6 bases and J by 5 bases. The V gene's germline CDR1 is SQVTM and CDR2 ANQGSEA. This CDR3 comprises 13 residues. The CDR3 is CSVLDRDPYGYTF. The CDR3 region has the DNA TGCAGCGTGCTGGACAGGGATCCTTATGGCTACACCTTC.

This clonotype has a count of ten or more. V and J are TRBV7-9 and TRBJ2-5; D is perhaps TRBD2 (5 bases). Germline CDR1 and CDR2: SEHNR and FQNEAQ (reference sequence). Trimming shortened V by 2 bases and J by 1 base, and 5 bases separated the two germline ends. The CDR3 is made up of 13 amino acids. Here the CDR3 reads CASSLSGQETQYF. DNA of the CDR3: TGTGCCAGCAGCTTAAGCGGCCAAGAGACCCAGTACTTC.

The gene calls are TRBV21-1 and TRBJ1-6; the table's D call of TRBD1 was not tested on the DNA. TRBV21-1 is listed as a pseudogene. The length of the CDR3 is 17 residues. The CDR3 nucleotides read TGTGCCAGCCCCGGGCCCAGGGAGAGAATTGATAATTCACCCCTCCACTTT. As protein: CASPGPRERIDNSPLHF.

The table lists this clonotype with a few counts. V gene TRBV11-1 combines with J gene TRBJ1-1, with D hard to call. CDR3 length: 17 amino acids. Germline V gene data show CDR1 as SGHAT and CDR2 as FQDESV (reference sequence). Trimming took off 7 bases at V and 5 bases at J, with 26 bases between the two ends. CDR3 nucleotides: TGTGCCAGCACCCTCCTTGGTGCCAGGCGGGGATCGACTGAAGCTTTCTTT. It codes for CASTLLGARRGSTEAFF.

This clonotype has only a few counts. This sequence joins TRBV20-1 and TRBJ1-4; perhaps TRBD1 as D (6 bases). The germline V gene encodes CDR1 DFQATT and CDR2 SNEGSKA (reference sequence). The CDR3 length is 13 residues. Trimming took 6 bases from V and 3 from J, leaving 11 bases between them. The DNA for the CDR3 is TGCAGTGCGGAGGACAGCCCTAATGAAAAACTGTTTTTT. Translation gives CSAEDSPNEKLFF.

The CDR3 DNA reads TGTGCCAGCAGTTTCTATGAGCTGCAGTTCTTC. The encoded protein is CASSFYELQFF. V gene TRBV12-3 or TRBV12-4 combines with J gene TRBJ2-5; D not resolved. The J call is doubtful: the DNA matches TRBJ2-1 better. The CDR3 covers 11 residues.

This clonotype was counted only a few times. The chain couples TRBV7-6 to TRBJ2-5; D is unresolved. From germline, CDR1 is SGHVS and CDR2 FNYEAQ. V dropped 0 bases and J dropped 9 bases, with 8 bases sitting between them. The CDR3 consists of 12 residues. The CDR3 nucleotides are TGTGCCAGCAGCTTAGCGGATCAGGCCCAGTACTTC. This gives the protein CASSLADQAQYF.

J is TRBJ2-3 and V is TRBV20-1; 10 nucleotides match TRBD2. The CDR3 loop spans 16 amino acids. CDR1 is DFQATT, CDR2 SNEGSKA, per germline (reference sequence). V was clipped by 3 bases and J by 6 bases; unmatched bases: 12. The CDR3 bases are TGCAGTGCTAGGGAGTCCAGCGGGGGGGCCATGGATACGCAGTATTTT. It translates to CSARESSGGAMDTQYF.

This clonotype was counted between two and nine times. J is TRBJ1-2 and V is TRBV28; D is possibly TRBD1 (5 bases). With 5 bases removed from V and 7 bases from J, the gap between germline ends came to 20 bases. Germline CDR1 and CDR2: MDHEN and SYDVKM. The length of the CDR3 is 15 residues. The CDR3 nucleotides are TGTGCCAGCAGTCCCACAGGATTTTCTTGGTTTGGCTACACCTTC. Protein sequence: CASSPTGFSWFGYTF.

This clonotype was seen a handful of times. The chain has TRBV29-1 and TRBJ2-7, with D perhaps given as TRBD1 or TRBD2 (5 bases each). Germline lookup yields CDR1 SQVTM and CDR2 ANQGSEA. This CDR3 spans 16 amino acids. The V end lost 7 bases, the J end lost 2 bases, and 24 bases lay between the germline ends. CDR3 sequence (DNA): TGCAGCGCGAGAGCTCGAGGGGCAGGAACTACCTACGAGCAGTACTTC. This encodes CSARARGAGTTYEQYF.

Note on this clonotype: One end of the junction does not line up with germline, which may come from a read error. This chain's CDR3 is CASSITIYNEQFF. The CDR3 DNA follows: TGTGCCAGCAGCATAACTATCTACAATGAGCAGTTCTTC. The V gene is TRBV7-3, the J gene TRBJ2-5; no clear D gene. Near its end, the DNA agrees better with TRBJ2-1, so the J call may be wrong. The length of the CDR3 is 13 residues. Germline values: CDR1 SGHTA, CDR2 FQGTGA.

This chain joins TRBV28 and TRBJ2-1; the D is unclear. The J call may be wrong; the DNA end is better matched by TRBJ2-7. This CDR3 has 12 amino acids. The germline gives CDR1 MDHEN, CDR2 SYDVKM. The CDR3 coding sequence is TGTGCCAGCAGTTTACCCTTTTACGAGCAGTACTTC. This encodes CASSLPFYEQYF.

V gene TRBV21-1 combines with J gene TRBJ1-5; the table's D call, TRBD1, was not checked against the DNA. TRBV21-1 is tagged as a pseudogene. The CDR3 is 18 residues long. The CDR3 region is CASSKTGTGYGLNQPQHF. CDR3 coding DNA: TGTGCCAGCAGCAAAACCGGGACAGGGTATGGACTAAATCAGCCCCAGCATTTT.

The chain couples TRBV2 to TRBJ2-5, with a tentative D call TRBD2 (6 bases). The CDR3 sequence is 14 residues long. Germline values: CDR1 SNHLY, CDR2 FYNNEI. Trimming stripped 8 bases from V and 4 bases from J, with 17 bases between. The CDR3 region is CASSPRGGIETQYF. CDR3 nucleotides: TGTGCCAGCTCGCCGAGGGGAGGCATAGAGACCCAGTACTTC.

This chain connects TRBV20-1 to TRBJ2-3; 9 bases fit TRBD2. Losses at the gene ends were 5 bases for V and 5 bases for J; bases not matched to a gene: 14. Germline V gene lookup returns CDR1 DFQATT and CDR2 SNEGSKA (reference sequence). There are 16 residues in the CDR3. The CDR3 nucleotides are TGCAGTGCTTCATCTTATATCGCGGGAGGGTTAGATACGCAGTATTTT. Residues: CSASSYIAGGLDTQYF.

There are a few counts of this clonotype. V usage is TRBV20-1 and J usage is TRBJ2-5, with TRBD2 matching over 8 bases. This CDR3 region has 17 residues. J lost 5 bases, V lost 4 bases, and 18 bases had no gene match. Germline loops: CDR1 DFQATT, CDR2 SNEGSKA (reference sequence). CDR3 sequence reads: CSATPLPRAGDEETQYF. CDR3 coding DNA: TGCAGTGCTACCCCTCTCCCGAGAGCGGGAGATGAGGAGACCCAGTACTTC.

As to this clonotype: The junction and the germline gene differ at one end; a read error may be behind it. J is TRBJ2-3 and V is TRBV28, with D possibly called TRBD1 or TRBD2 (5 bases each). CDR1 and CDR2 (germline): MDHEN, SYDVKM. The CDR3 totals 16 residues. The CDR3 DNA follows: TGTGCCAGCAGCCCTCCGATGGGGCCTAGCACAGATACGCTGTATTTT. Its protein is CASSPPMGPSTDTLYF.

The chain couples TRBV19 to TRBJ2-7; a possible D gene is TRBD1 (6 bases). This CDR3 region has 13 residues. Trimming shortened V by 2 bases and J by 5 bases, and 10 bases separated the two germline ends. CDR1 is LNHDA, CDR2 SQIVND, per germline (reference sequence). CDR3 sequence (DNA): TGTGCCAGTAGTATAACAGGGTATAACGAGCAGTACTTC. Amino acid sequence: CASSITGYNEQYF.

There are a few counts of this clonotype. The chain has TRBV10-1 and TRBJ2-7; D possibly matches TRBD1 or TRBD2 (5 bases each). The CDR3 covers 13 residues. The germline V gene encodes CDR1 WNHNN and CDR2 SYGVQD (reference sequence). V lost 0 bases and J 5 bases, leaving 8 bases between the germline ends. The CDR3 spells CASSESGDDEQYF. The DNA for the CDR3 is TGCGCCAGCAGTGAGTCGGGGGACGACGAGCAGTACTTC.

This clonotype was detected only a few times. V usage is TRBV20-1 and J usage is TRBJ1-1; D is uncertain. V gave up 1 base and J gave up 4 bases, with 7 bases separating them. The CDR3 spans 12 residues. Germline values: CDR1 DFQATT, CDR2 SNEGSKA (reference sequence). The CDR3 nucleotides are TGCAGTGCTAGAGTAGGTTTCACTGAAGCTTTCTTT. Translated, it gives CSARVGFTEAFF.